A selection of T cell receptor beta chains follows, all from one sample in a study of identical twins. TCRdb reprocessed the 5' RACE reads with MiXCR, giving one entry per CDR3 protein. Altogether about 810,000 distinct CDR3 sequences are present, 12% being singletons, with the ten largest covering 1.5% to 2%. The same sample was also studied in work on yellow fever vaccine responses in identical twins.

Specimen: PBMCs. The receptors were gathered from a woman between 18 and 29 years old in good health. CDR3s leave out the opening cysteine and the closing phenylalanine or tryptophan. The D gene is left open where the match is weak.

CDR3 protein,V gene,J gene,D gene
ASSQDRVDSNQPQH,TRBV4-2,TRBJ1-5,NA
ASSVGPRGGELF,TRBV9,TRBJ2-2,NA
ASGLVSTGVQNTGELF,TRBV12-5,TRBJ2-2,TRBD1
ASNQGSAPLH,TRBV6-1,TRBJ1-6,NA
ATSTSGYTGELF,TRBV27,TRBJ2-2,TRBD2
AISESTGRVETQY,TRBV10-3,TRBJ2-5,TRBD2
ASSLSSGSGGRTFFPSYNEQF,TRBV7-2,TRBJ2-1,TRBD2
ATRLDRAIQETQY,TRBV28,TRBJ2-5,TRBD1
ASSLMLAAGVIDGYT,TRBV28,TRBJ1-2,NA
ASSGDRLNTEAF,TRBV12-3/TRBV12-4,TRBJ1-1,TRBD1
ASSQGGGDNEQF,TRBV4-1,TRBJ2-1,NA
ASSFTGRETQY,TRBV5-1,TRBJ2-5,NA
SVDSETGGPEAF,TRBV29-1,TRBJ1-1,TRBD1
ASSRTGENEKLF,TRBV6-1,TRBJ1-4,TRBD1
ASSPMGSGVSTDTQY,TRBV12-3/TRBV12-4,TRBJ2-3,TRBD2
ATRGGGISSYNEQF,TRBV15,TRBJ2-1,NA
ASSERAWEANYGYT,TRBV10-2,TRBJ1-2,NA
ASSPRMGASTDTQY,TRBV5-1,TRBJ2-3,NA
SAHTGTGRITGELF,TRBV20-1,TRBJ2-2,NA
ASSYPRLAEYNEQF,TRBV6-2/TRBV6-3,TRBJ2-1,TRBD2
ASSSGTSGIDEQY,TRBV27,TRBJ2-7,TRBD2
ASSLMTEGANTEAF,TRBV5-1,TRBJ1-1,NA
ASSLLQGAAYEQY,TRBV5-1,TRBJ2-7,TRBD1
ASSLGSGPGEAF,TRBV5-1,TRBJ1-1,NA
ASSSSLAGGPYNEQF,TRBV27,TRBJ2-1,TRBD2
ASSLWGRAGGADTQY,TRBV28,TRBJ2-3,NA
ASSPPLQGGYGYT,TRBV6-1,TRBJ1-2,NA
ASSYSDGGGRDTQY,TRBV6-5,TRBJ2-3,TRBD2
ASSPGLAGGPRDTQY,TRBV7-2,TRBJ2-3,TRBD2
ASNPGRNQNTEAF,TRBV6-1,TRBJ1-1,NA
ASSPPVGEVPQY,TRBV11-1,TRBJ2-5,NA
SVVGLANQETQY,TRBV29-1,TRBJ2-5,NA
ASSFPSTDTQY,TRBV27,TRBJ2-3,NA
ASSLALGYEQY,TRBV12-3/TRBV12-4,TRBJ2-7,NA
ASSQVKLAGGVVDEQF,TRBV3-1,TRBJ2-1,TRBD2
ASNGAGGYT,TRBV5-1,TRBJ1-2,NA
ASSPGQGGYTIY,TRBV3-1,TRBJ1-3,TRBD1
SANVAGGDNEQF,TRBV20-1,TRBJ2-1,NA
ASSWTGPSTDTQY,TRBV2,TRBJ2-3,TRBD1
ASRPDSINTEAF,TRBV6-1,TRBJ1-1,NA
ASSQDGLAGGEQY,TRBV4-1,TRBJ2-7,TRBD2
ASSSRQAIY,TRBV7-8,TRBJ1-3,NA
ASSYGGISYNEQF,TRBV6-5,TRBJ2-1,NA
ASSVGTSGRYIQY,TRBV9,TRBJ2-4,TRBD2